The clone carrying this T cell receptor beta chain is medium-sized. In the same sample, other DNA sequences code for this CDR3. Some clones are missing from TCRdb's copy, which holds only in-frame ones; the method was immunoSEQ multiplex PCR. The profile shows around 23,000 clones, under 85% of them singletons. This record comes from a study of OX40 agonist ivuxolimab in advanced cancers. Germline CDR1 is SGHDT and CDR2 is YYEEEE. Losses at the gene ends were 2 bases for V and 2 bases for J; bases not matched to a gene: 1. The CDR3 contains 14 residues. Baseline, cycle 4 day 1, and cycle 7 day 1 were the blood sampling points.

This specimen was CD4+ or CD8+ T cells sorted from blood, taken in a trial of the OX40 agonist ivuxolimab. The chain carries TRBV5-6 and TRBJ2-7; TRBD1 aligns across 10 bases. This clonotype originated in an adult with an advanced solid tumor such as melanoma, head and neck, liver or kidney cancer. This CDR3 is CASSFGTGAYEQYF. In nucleotides, the CDR3 is TGTGCCAGCAGCTTCGGGACAGGGGCCTACGAGCAGTACTTC.